This is a list of T cell receptor beta chains from one sample in a study. A single record per CDR3 protein comes from TCRdb applying MiXCR to the RT-PCR reads. This repertoire shows fewer than 800,000 distinct CDR3 sequences, approximately 15% found once; its top ten account for about 3.9%. Source material: memory CD4+ T cells from blood. Receptor source: a female donor in good health, serving as a healthy control. The CDR3 runs from the conserved cysteine through the conserved F or W. D genes are given only for firm matches. For some rows the clone size is stated as once, few or many, or as a class when expanded; others skip it.

V,size,J,D,CDR3,DNA
TRBV10-3,many,TRBJ2-2,-,CAIRTDRNTGELFF,TGTGCCATCAGAACCGACAGAAACACCGGGGAGCTGTTTTTT
TRBV20-1,-,TRBJ1-4,TRBD1,CSARPLQGARNSDEKLFF,TGCAGTGCTAGGCCACTCCAGGGGGCGCGCAATTCTGATGAAAAACTGTTTTTT
TRBV11-2,few,TRBJ2-2,-,CASSSRGSATTGELFF,TGTGCCAGCAGCTCTAGGGGGTCGGCTACCACCGGGGAGCTGTTTTTT
TRBV12-3/TRBV12-4,-,TRBJ1-1,TRBD1,CASSPPTGDEVAFF,TGTGCCAGCAGTCCGCCGACAGGGGATGAAGTAGCTTTCTTT
TRBV4-2,many,TRBJ1-2,-,CASSQGLETGYGYTF,TGTGCCAGCAGCCAGGGACTCGAGACAGGCTATGGCTACACCTTC
TRBV18,few,TRBJ2-7,-,CASSENRRTYEQYF,TGTGCCAGCTCGGAGAACAGGAGAACCTACGAGCAGTACTTC
TRBV5-1,-,TRBJ2-3,TRBD2,CASSWTSGSDDTQYF,TGCGCCAGCAGCTGGACTAGCGGGAGCGACGATACGCAGTATTTT
TRBV6-6,-,TRBJ1-2,TRBD1,CASTQDRGEGYTF,TGTGCCAGCACCCAGGACAGGGGGGAGGGCTACACCTTC
TRBV30,-,TRBJ2-3,-,CAWSYVGDTQYF,TGTGCCTGGAGTTACGTGGGAGATACGCAGTATTTT
TRBV28,once,TRBJ1-2,-,CASSSDTSYYGYTF,TGTGCCAGCAGTTCCGATACAAGTTACTATGGCTACACCTTC
TRBV7-9,-,TRBJ1-2,-,CASSPSDRRNYGYTF,TGTGCCAGCAGCCCGTCGGACCGACGAAATTATGGCTACACCTTC
TRBV19,few,TRBJ2-1,-,CASSIEGGAGNEQFF,TGTGCCAGTAGTATAGAGGGGGGGGCAGGGAATGAGCAGTTCTTC
TRBV20-1,-,TRBJ2-1,TRBD2,CSARDTSGLAGGPWVNEQFF,TGCAGTGCTAGGGATACCTCGGGACTAGCGGGAGGGCCTTGGGTCAATGAGCAGTTCTTC
TRBV14,few,TRBJ2-5,-,CASSQALRGETQYF,TGTGCCAGCAGCCAAGCCTTACGGGGAGAGACCCAGTACTTC
TRBV9,many,TRBJ2-3,-,CASTRILADTQYF,TGTGCCAGCACTCGAATCCTAGCGGATACGCAGTATTTT
TRBV7-8,-,TRBJ1-2,-,CASSSRGRSNYGYTF,TGTGCCAGCAGCTCCAGGGGAAGGTCTAACTATGGATACACCTTC
TRBV12-3/TRBV12-4,-,TRBJ2-3,TRBD1,CASLPGQNTDTQYF,TGTGCCAGCCTGCCGGGACAGAACACAGATACGCAGTATTTT
TRBV7-2,-,TRBJ2-1,TRBD1,CASSEGQGTYNEQFF,TGTGCCAGCAGCGAGGGACAGGGAACCTACAATGAGCAGTTCTTC
TRBV20-1,few,TRBJ2-5,-,CSARGPRGQGDSWGRGQETQYF,TGCAGTGCTAGAGGCCCCCGAGGACAGGGTGATTCGTGGGGGAGGGGACAAGAGACCCAGTACTTC
TRBV20-1,many,TRBJ1-2,TRBD1,CSARGVQDRSMDGYTF,TGCAGTGCTAGAGGGGTTCAGGACAGGTCGATGGATGGCTACACCTTC
TRBV10-3,many,TRBJ1-5,-,CATGVDSNQPQHF,TGTGCCACCGGGGTGGATAGCAATCAGCCCCAGCATTTT
TRBV30,-,TRBJ2-2,-,CAWKRITGELFF,TGTGCCTGGAAAAGGATCACCGGGGAGCTGTTTTTT
TRBV14,once,TRBJ2-2,-,CASSQVVGGELFF,TGTGCCAGCAGCCAAGTGGTGGGCGGGGAGCTGTTTTTT
TRBV7-2,-,TRBJ1-1,-,CASSLVREAEAFF,TGTGCCAGCAGCTTGGTCAGGGAGGCTGAAGCTTTCTTT
TRBV7-9,many,TRBJ1-5,-,CASSPQGGNQPQHF,TGTGCCAGCAGTCCACAGGGTGGCAATCAGCCCCAGCATTTT
TRBV24-1,few,TRBJ2-3,TRBD2,CATGRADTDTQYF,TGTGCCACGGGGAGGGCGGACACAGATACGCAGTATTTT
TRBV10-3,many,TRBJ1-5,-,CAISDPLGDQHF,TGTGCCATCAGTGACCCTTTGGGTGACCAGCATTTT
TRBV4-3,-,TRBJ1-6,TRBD1,CASRATPKGDRASPLRF,TGCGCCAGCAGAGCAACCCCCAAGGGGGACAGGGCTTCACCCCTCCGCTTT
TRBV15,few,TRBJ2-3,-,CATSRDGSPGDTQYF,TGTGCCACCAGCAGAGATGGGAGCCCCGGGGATACGCAGTATTTT
TRBV7-3,many,TRBJ2-3,-,CASSLIGTQYF,TGTGCCAGCAGCTTAATTGGTACGCAGTATTTT
TRBV7-2,few,TRBJ2-5,-,CASSLLLGRLVQLPQYF,TGTGCCAGCAGCTTACTTCTGGGGAGACTAGTCCAGTTGCCCCAGTACTTC
TRBV5-1,-,TRBJ2-3,TRBD1,CASSGGTGDTDTQYF,TGCGCCAGCAGCGGCGGGACAGGGGACACAGATACGCAGTATTTT
TRBV12-3/TRBV12-4,many,TRBJ2-3,-,CASTPWDTQYF,TGTGCCAGCACTCCTTGGGATACGCAGTATTTT
TRBV5-1,many,TRBJ1-1,-,CASSSNIGFPEAFF,TGCGCCAGCAGCTCTAACATAGGGTTCCCTGAAGCTTTCTTT
TRBV7-2,-,TRBJ2-3,TRBD2,CASSSRLAGARTDTQYF,TGTGCCAGCAGCTCTCGACTAGCGGGGGCCCGCACAGATACGCAGTATTTT
TRBV5-1,few,TRBJ2-3,-,CASSYNLASDTQYF,TGCGCCAGCAGCTACAATCTAGCCTCAGATACGCAGTATTTT
TRBV21-1,-,TRBJ1-1,-,CASSSRWGGQTLNTEAFF,TGTGCCAGCAGCTCCAGGTGGGGCGGACAGACCTTGAACACTGAAGCTTTCTTT
TRBV6-4,many,TRBJ1-2,-,CASSLDWGLEYGYTF,TGTGCCAGCAGTCTTGACTGGGGGCTGGAATATGGCTACACCTTC
TRBV6-2/TRBV6-3,once,TRBJ1-1,-,CASSYNAGNTEAFF,TGTGCCAGCAGTTACAACGCAGGGAACACTGAAGCTTTCTTT
TRBV28,few,TRBJ2-7,-,CASRDSGSSYEQYF,TGTGCCAGCAGGGACTCAGGAAGCTCCTACGAGCAGTACTTC
TRBV7-2,many,TRBJ2-7,-,CASSPTASYEQYF,TGTGCCAGCAGCCCAACCGCTAGCTACGAGCAGTACTTC
TRBV13,-,TRBJ2-1,-,CASSLRLTGVDEQFF,TGTGCCAGCAGCTTACGGCTGACGGGAGTCGATGAGCAGTTCTTC